The following is a T cell receptor beta chain sequence with its context. Many counts were recorded for this clonotype. Its antigen remains undetermined. No per-base quality is available; no much larger clone lies one base away. These data belong to a study of T cells in Graves' hyperthyroidism and ophthalmopathy (dated by TCRdb to between 2018 and 2020). Broadly, across the study: To identify distinguishing TCR V-J signatures, a discovery cohort of 100 patients was used, comprising fewer than 45 with Graves' ophthalmopathy and approximately 58 with stable Graves' hyperthyroidism. Thyroid tissue and blood T-cell repertoires from about six Graves' hyperthyroidism patients were also compared in the study. After sampling, hyperthyroidism patients received methimazole starting at 30 mg daily, and ophthalmopathy patients received high-dose intravenous methylprednisolone. The 95 to 100 discovery patients were randomly split 7:3 into training and test sets. TCR Vbeta CDR3 sequencing of roughly 140 peripheral blood samples (over 40 ophthalmopathy, around 80 hyperthyroidism and some 17 progressor patients) is reported in the paper. Prospective prediction of ophthalmopathy was tested in an independent validation cohort consisting of roughly 19 hyperthyroidism patients and over 15 patients who later progressed to ophthalmopathy.

A patient counted as having stable Graves' hyperthyroidism if no progression to ophthalmopathy occurred over 18 months of follow-up. Hyperthyroidism patients were aged 18 to 65 years and newly diagnosed, with disease duration of less than 2 months. Any patient with an uncontrolled infection, another autoimmune disease, pregnancy or lactation was excluded. Diagnoses relied on clinical symptoms, serum thyroxine and TRAb, thyroid ultrasound and orbital computed tomography. Total RNA was extracted using Trizol reagent, and RNA quality was assessed on an Agilent 2100 Bioanalyzer. The TCR beta CDR3 regions were amplified from the RNA transcripts. A first-round RT-PCR of the TCR CDR3 used the HTBI primer set with the Qiagen OneStep RT-PCR kit. The libraries were constructed in a second round of multiplex PCR and then size-selected and purified. Paired-end sequencing of the libraries was performed with 100 bp reads on an Illumina HiSeq2000. The original pipeline was this. Raw data were processed with SOAPnuke, discarding reads with adapters, uncalled bases, mean Phred below 15, or no exact constant-primer or identifier match. COPE v1.2.5 was used to merge high-quality paired reads, and clonotypes were defined as unique nucleotide sequences. Clonotypes were aligned to IMGT TRBV, TRBD and TRBJ reference segments using MiTCR v1.1. Analysis was restricted to V-J combinations with a frequency above 0.0001, which covered roughly 99% of repertoires. A TCS score was defined as the ratio of F50 (clonal expansion) to E x V (chaos), with BLOSUM62-based TCRdist applied between CDR3 peptides within each V-J. Welch's t-statistics and random forest reduced 450 to 600 V-J features to about 12, which were used in a naive Bayes classifier (R e1071). TCRdb ran its own pipeline on the public reads, namely fastp trimming at Q25 and MiXCR clone calling, and kept in-frame beta chains. Identical CDR3 protein sequences are pooled into one entry, listed with their most common genes and DNA. The V and J calls here are based on TCRdb, not the publication. The sample has 600,000 or so distinct CDR3 sequences on record, approximately 44% of them singletons. The ten most abundant clones make up 8.2% of the sample.

Overall results and qualifications from the work: In cross-validation, a model built on a 13 V-J signature told ophthalmopathy apart from stable hyperthyroidism with under 90% sensitivity and roughly 81% specificity, and in testing the same model reached 80%/75%. No statistical method was used to set the sample size in advance, and investigators knew the group allocation. Most expanded thyroid clonotypes (frequency above 0.001) were also found in blood, which suggests that blood repertoires may mirror thyroid immune responses. In validation, progression to ophthalmopathy was predicted by the model with almost 71% sensitivity and roughly 76% specificity, a median of approximately 6.5 months before onset.

The CDR3 spans 12 residues, from the cysteine through the phenylalanine. Just CDR3 DNA is preserved here, 36 bases in frame from base 1. CDR1 ENHRY and CDR2 SYGVKD are derived from the germline V gene. V is shortened by 3 bases, J by 2 bases, and the region joining them spans 5 bases. The clonotype originates from a woman younger than 30 with Graves' hyperthyroidism. Donor details come from another sample of the same person, matched by shared clones. Material: peripheral blood or thyroid tissue (not recorded which). The sequence links TRBV10-3 to TRBJ2-7; the D region possibly corresponds to TRBD1 (5 bases align). The DNA sequence is as follows: TGTGCCATCAGTGACAGGGCCTACGAGCAGTACTTC. It codes for CAISDRAYEQYF.